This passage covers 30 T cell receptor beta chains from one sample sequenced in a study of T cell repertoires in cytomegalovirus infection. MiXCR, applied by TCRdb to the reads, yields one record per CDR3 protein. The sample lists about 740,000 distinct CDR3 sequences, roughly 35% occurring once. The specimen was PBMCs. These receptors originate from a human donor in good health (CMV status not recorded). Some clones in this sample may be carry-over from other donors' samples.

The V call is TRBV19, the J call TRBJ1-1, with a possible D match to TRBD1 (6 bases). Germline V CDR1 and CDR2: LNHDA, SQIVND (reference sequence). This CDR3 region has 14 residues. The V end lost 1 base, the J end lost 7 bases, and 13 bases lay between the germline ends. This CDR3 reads CASSIVQGTSEAFF. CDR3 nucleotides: TGTGCCAGTAGTATAGTTCAGGGGACCAGTGAAGCTTTCTTT.

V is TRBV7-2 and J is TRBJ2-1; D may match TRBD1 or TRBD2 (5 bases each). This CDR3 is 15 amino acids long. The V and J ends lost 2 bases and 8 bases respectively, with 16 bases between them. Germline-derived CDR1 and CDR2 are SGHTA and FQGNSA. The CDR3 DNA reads TGTGCCAGCAGCTTACCGGGGCGGGTTTTGGATGAGCAGTTCTTC. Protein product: CASSLPGRVLDEQFF. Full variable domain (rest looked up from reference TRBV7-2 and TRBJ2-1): GAGVSQSPSNKVTEKGKDVELRCDPISGHTALYWYRQSLGQGLEFLIYFQGNSAPDKSGLPSDRFSAERTGGSVSTLTIQRTQQEDSAVYLCASSLPGRVLDEQFFGPGTRLTVL.

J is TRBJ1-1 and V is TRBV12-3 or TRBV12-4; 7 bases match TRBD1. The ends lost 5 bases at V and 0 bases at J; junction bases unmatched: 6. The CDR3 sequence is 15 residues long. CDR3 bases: TGTGCCAGCAGTCCTATGGGACAGATGAACACTGAAGCTTTCTTT. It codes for CASSPMGQMNTEAFF.

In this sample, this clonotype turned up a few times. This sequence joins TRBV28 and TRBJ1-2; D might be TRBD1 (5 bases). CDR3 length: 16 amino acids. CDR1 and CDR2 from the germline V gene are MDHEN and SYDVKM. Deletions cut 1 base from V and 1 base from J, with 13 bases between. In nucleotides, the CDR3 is TGTGCCAGCAGTTTATTAGGGGCAGAGGATAACTATGGCTACACCTTC. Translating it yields CASSLLGAEDNYGYTF.

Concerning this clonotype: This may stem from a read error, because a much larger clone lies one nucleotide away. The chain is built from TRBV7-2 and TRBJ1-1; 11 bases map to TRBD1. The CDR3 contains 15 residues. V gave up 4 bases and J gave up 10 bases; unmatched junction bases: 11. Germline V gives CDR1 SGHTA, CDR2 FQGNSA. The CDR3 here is CASSSVSGTGGGAFF. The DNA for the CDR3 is TGTGCCAGCAGCTCCGTCTCCGGGACAGGGGGGGGAGCTTTCTTT.

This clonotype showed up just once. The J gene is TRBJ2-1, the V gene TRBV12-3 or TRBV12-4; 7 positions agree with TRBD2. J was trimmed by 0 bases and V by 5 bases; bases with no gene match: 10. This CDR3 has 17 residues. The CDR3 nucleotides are TGTGCCAGCAGTCCCCCCCCCGGCGGGGGCTCCTACAATGAGCAGTTCTTC. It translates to CASSPPPGGGSYNEQFF.

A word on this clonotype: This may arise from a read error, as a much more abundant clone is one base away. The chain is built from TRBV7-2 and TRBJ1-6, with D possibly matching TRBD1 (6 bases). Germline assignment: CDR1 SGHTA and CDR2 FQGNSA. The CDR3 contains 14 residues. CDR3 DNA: TGTGCCAGCAGATTAGGACAGATTAATTCACCCCTCCACTTT. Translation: CASRLGQINSPLHF.

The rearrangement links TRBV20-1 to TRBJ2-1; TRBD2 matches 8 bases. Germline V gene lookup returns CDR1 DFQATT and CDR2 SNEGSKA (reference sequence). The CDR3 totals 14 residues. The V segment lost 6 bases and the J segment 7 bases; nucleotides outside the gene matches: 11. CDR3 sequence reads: CSAGTPGLVNEQFF. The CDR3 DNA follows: TGCAGTGCCGGTACTCCGGGACTAGTTAATGAGCAGTTCTTC.

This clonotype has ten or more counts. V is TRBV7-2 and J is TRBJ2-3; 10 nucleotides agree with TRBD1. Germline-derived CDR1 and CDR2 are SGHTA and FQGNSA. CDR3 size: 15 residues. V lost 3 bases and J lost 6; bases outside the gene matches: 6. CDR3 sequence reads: CASSLAGTGVDTQYF. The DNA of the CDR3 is TGTGCCAGCAGCTTGGCCGGGACAGGGGTGGATACGCAGTATTTT.

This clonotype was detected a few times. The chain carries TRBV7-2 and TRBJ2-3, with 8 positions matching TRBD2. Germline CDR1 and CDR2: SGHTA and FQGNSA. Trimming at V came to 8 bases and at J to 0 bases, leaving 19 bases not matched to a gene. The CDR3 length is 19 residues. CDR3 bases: TGTGCCAGCGGGGGCGGGAGGCCAACAGAGCTTTCTAGCACAGATACGCAGTATTTT. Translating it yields CASGGGRPTELSSTDTQYF.

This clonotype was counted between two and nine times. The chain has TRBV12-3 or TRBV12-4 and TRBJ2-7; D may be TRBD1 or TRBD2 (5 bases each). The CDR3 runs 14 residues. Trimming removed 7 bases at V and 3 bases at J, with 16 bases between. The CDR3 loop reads CASKTGTVNYEQYF. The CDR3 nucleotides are TGTGCCAGCAAGACCGGGACCGTTAACTACGAGCAGTACTTC.

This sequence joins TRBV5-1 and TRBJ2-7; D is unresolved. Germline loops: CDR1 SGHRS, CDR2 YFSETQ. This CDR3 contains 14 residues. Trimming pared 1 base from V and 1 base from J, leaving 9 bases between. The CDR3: CASSLSDSSYEQYF. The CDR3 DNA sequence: TGCGCCAGCAGCTTGTCCGACTCATCCTACGAGCAGTACTTC.

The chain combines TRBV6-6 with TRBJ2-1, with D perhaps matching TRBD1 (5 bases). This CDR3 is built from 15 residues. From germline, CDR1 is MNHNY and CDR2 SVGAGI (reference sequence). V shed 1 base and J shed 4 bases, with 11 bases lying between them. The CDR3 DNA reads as TGTGCCAGCAGTTACTTTAACGGACAATACAATGAGCAGTTCTTC. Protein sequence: CASSYFNGQYNEQFF.

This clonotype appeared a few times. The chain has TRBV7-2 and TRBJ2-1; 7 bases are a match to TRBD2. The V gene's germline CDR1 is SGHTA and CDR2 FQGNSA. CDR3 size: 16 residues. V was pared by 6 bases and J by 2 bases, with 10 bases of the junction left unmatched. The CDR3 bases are TGTGCCAGCAGGTCGCGGGAGAAGTTTCCCTACAATGAGCAGTTCTTC. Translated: CASRSREKFPYNEQFF.

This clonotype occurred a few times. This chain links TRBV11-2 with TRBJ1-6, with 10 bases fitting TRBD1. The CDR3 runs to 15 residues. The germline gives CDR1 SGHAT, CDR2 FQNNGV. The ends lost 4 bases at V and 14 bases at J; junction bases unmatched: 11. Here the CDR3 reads CASSYVGTGVPTLHF. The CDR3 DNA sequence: TGTGCCAGCAGCTACGTCGGGACAGGGGTACCAACCCTCCACTTT.

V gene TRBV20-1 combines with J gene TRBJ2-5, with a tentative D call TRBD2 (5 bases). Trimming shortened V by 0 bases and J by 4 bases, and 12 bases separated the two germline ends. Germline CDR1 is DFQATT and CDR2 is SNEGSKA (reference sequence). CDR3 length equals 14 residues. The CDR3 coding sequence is TGCAGTGCTAGAGATTCGGGGAGCCCAGAGACCCAGTACTTC. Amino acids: CSARDSGSPETQYF.

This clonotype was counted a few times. In DNA, the CDR3 is TGTGCCAGTCTCCACCATGGGGGAATTGCGGTTCAGCCCCAGCATTTT. Translated, it gives CASLHHGGIAVQPQHF. The chain combines TRBV19 with TRBJ1-5, with D possibly being TRBD1 (5 bases). The CDR3 length is 16 residues. Trimming shortened V by 8 bases and J by 6 bases, and 23 bases separated the two germline ends. The germline V gene has CDR1 LNHDA and CDR2 SQIVND (reference sequence).

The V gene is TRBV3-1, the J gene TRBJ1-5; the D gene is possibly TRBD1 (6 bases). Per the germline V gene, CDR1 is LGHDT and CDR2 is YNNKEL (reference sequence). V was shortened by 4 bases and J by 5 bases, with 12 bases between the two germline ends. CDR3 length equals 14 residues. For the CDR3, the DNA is TGTGCCAGCAGCCGAGGACAGTACGATCAGCCCCAGCATTTT. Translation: CASSRGQYDQPQHF. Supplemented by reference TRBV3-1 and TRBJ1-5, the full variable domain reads DTAVSQTPKYLVTQMGNDKSIKCEQNLGHDTMYWYKQDSKKFLKIMFSYNNKELIINETVPNRFSPKSPDKAHLNLHINSLELGDSAVYFCASSRGQYDQPQHFGDGTRLSIL.

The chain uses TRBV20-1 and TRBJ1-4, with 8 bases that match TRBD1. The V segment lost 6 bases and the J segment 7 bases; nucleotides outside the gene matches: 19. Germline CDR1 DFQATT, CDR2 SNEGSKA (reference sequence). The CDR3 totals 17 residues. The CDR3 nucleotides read TGCAGTGCCAAAAACAGGGGGTCGAGTAGGTTTGGTGAAAAACTGTTTTTT. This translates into CSAKNRGSSRFGEKLFF.

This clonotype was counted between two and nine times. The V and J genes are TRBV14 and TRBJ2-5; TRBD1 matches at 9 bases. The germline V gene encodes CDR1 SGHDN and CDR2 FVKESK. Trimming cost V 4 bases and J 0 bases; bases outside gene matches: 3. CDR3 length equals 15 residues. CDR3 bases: TGTGCCAGCAGCCGGGACAGGGAAAACCAAGAGACCCAGTACTTC. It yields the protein CASSRDRENQETQYF.

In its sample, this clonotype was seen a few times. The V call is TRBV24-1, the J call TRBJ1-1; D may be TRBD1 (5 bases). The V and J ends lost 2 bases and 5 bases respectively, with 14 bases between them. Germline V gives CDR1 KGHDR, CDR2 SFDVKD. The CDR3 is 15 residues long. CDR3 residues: CATSDSGTPGTEAFF. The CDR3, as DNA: TGTGCCACCAGTGATTCCGGGACCCCCGGGACTGAAGCTTTCTTT.

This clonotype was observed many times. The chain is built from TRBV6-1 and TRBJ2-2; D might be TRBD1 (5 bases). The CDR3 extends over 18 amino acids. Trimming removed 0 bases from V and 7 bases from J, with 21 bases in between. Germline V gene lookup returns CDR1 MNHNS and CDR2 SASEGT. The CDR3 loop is CASSEALVTQGRSGELFF. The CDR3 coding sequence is TGTGCCAGCAGTGAAGCCCTGGTTACTCAGGGAAGAAGCGGGGAGCTGTTTTTT.

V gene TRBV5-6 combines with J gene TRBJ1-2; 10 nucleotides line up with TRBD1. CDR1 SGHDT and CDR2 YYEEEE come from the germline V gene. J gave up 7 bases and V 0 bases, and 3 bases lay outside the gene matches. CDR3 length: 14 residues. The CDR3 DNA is TGTGCCAGCAGCTTGGAAGGGACAGGGGCTGGCTACACCTTC. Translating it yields CASSLEGTGAGYTF.

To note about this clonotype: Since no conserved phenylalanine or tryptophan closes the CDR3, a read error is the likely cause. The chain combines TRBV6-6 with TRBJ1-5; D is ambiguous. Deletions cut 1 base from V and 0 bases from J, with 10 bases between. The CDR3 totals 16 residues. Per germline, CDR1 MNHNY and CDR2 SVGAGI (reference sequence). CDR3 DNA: TGTGCCAGCAGTTACTTGGACTCCTATAGCAATCAGCCCCAGCATTGT. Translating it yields CASSYLDSYSNQPQHC.

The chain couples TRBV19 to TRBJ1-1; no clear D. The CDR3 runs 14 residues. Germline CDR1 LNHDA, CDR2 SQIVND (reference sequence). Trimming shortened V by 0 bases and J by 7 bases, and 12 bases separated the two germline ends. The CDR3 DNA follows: TGTGCCAGTAGTATAGACGACCAGAAACTTGAAGCTTTCTTT. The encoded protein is CASSIDDQKLEAFF.

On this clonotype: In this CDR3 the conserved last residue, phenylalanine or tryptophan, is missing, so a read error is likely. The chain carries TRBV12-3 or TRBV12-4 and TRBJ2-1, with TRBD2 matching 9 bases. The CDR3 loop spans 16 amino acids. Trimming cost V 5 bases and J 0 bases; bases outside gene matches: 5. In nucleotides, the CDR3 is TGTGCCAGCAGTCGACTAGCGGCACGCTCCTACAATGAGCAGTTCTTA. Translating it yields CASSRLAARSYNEQFL.

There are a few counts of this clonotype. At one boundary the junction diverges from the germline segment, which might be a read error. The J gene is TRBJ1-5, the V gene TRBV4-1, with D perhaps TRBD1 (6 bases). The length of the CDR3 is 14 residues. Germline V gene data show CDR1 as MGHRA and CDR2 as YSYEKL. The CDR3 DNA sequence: TGTGCCAGCAGCCAAGGGTCAGGGGCTCAGCCCCAGCATTTT. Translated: CASSQGSGAQPQHF.

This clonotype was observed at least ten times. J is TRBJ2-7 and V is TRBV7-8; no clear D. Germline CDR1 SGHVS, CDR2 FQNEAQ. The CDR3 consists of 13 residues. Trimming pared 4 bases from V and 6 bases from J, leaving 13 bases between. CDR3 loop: CASSSPERSEQYF. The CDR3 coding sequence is TGTGCCAGCAGCTCCCCCGAGAGGTCCGAGCAGTACTTC.

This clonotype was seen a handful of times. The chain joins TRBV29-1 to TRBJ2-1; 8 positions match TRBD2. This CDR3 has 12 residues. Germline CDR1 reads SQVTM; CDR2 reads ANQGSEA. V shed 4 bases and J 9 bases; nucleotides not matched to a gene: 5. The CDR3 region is CSVGYREGEQFF. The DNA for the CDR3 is TGCAGCGTTGGCTACCGGGAGGGTGAGCAGTTCTTC.

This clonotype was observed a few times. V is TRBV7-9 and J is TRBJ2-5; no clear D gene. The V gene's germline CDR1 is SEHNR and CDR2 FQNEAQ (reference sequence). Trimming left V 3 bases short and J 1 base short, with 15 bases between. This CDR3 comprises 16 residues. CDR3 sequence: CASSLNNGDFQETQYF. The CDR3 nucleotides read TGTGCCAGCAGCTTGAATAACGGCGATTTCCAAGAGACCCAGTACTTC.